This T cell receptor (beta chain) stems from a study of T-cell reconstitution after alpha-beta-depleted transplantation in children. Points from the study as a whole: By one year post-transplant, T-cell counts and diversity largely arose from T cells that were newly produced. At around two months after transplant, the alpha-beta T cells were reportedly derived from several hundred expanded clones that came from non-depleted graft cells. Diversity of TCRbeta at day 60 was high in some patients, arising from surviving recipient T cells and thymic progenitors.

Preparation of the TCRbeta library involved a method that used unique molecular identifiers. TCRdb ran MiXCR on the PCR reads and lists one entry per CDR3 protein. There are approximately 240,000 distinct CDR3 sequences in the sample; 11% occur only once, and 28% lies in the top ten. The CDR3 sequence is 12 residues long. The ends were cut back, 6 bases at V and 7 bases at J, with 10 bases in the middle. Many counts were recorded for this clonotype. Its specificity is unknown. The material was PBMCs, obtained before TCRalphabeta/CD19-depleted stem cell transplant. V usage is TRBV12-3 or TRBV12-4 and J usage is TRBJ2-1; D unclear. The origin of this receptor is a child younger than two with acute myeloid leukemia, due to receive a stem cell transplant. Here the CDR3 DNA reads TGTGCCAGCAGCCACGGATGGAATGAGCAGTTCTTC. Translating it yields CASSHGWNEQFF.